A selection of T cell receptor beta chains follows, all from one sample in a study of blood T cell repertoires in COVID-19. TCRdb's table, derived via immunoSEQ multiplex PCR, lists solely in-frame clones and lacks some. The table has over 75,000 clones, around four fifths seen once. What was sequenced was peripheral blood. The source is an older man with acute or convalescent COVID-19. CDR3s include the opening cysteine and the closing phenylalanine or tryptophan. A D gene is named only where the DNA matches it firmly. Size values are once, few and many counts, or a class for expanded clones, and some rows have none.

d_call clone_size j_call cdr3_length v_call cdr3_aa cdr3_nt
- few TRBJ2-3 15 TRBV2 CASTLGGGSTDTQYF TGTGCCTCGACTCTCGGGGGTGGGAGCACAGATACGCAGTATTTT
TRBD1 - TRBJ1-5 17 TRBV6-2/TRBV6-3 CASSYSGTGIRHQPQHF TGTGCCAGCAGTTACTCCGGGACAGGAATCCGACATCAGCCCCAGCATTTT
TRBD2 - TRBJ2-1 14 TRBV19 CASGAHGGDNEQFF TGTGCCAGTGGGGCGCATGGGGGGGACAATGAGCAGTTCTTC
TRBD1 - TRBJ1-2 13 TRBV11-3 CASSQDRASGYTF TGTGCCAGCAGCCAGGACAGGGCGAGTGGCTACACCTTC
- - TRBJ1-2 14 TRBV2 CASSAQGKGYGYTF TGTGCCAGCAGCGCCCAGGGGAAGGGGTATGGCTACACCTTC
TRBD1 - TRBJ1-2 14 TRBV5-1 CASSIGQGDYGYTF TGCGCCAGCAGCATAGGACAGGGTGACTATGGCTACACCTTC
- - TRBJ1-6 14 TRBV10-3 CATLESSYNSPLHF TGTGCCACCCTGGAGAGCTCCTATAATTCACCCCTCCACTTT
TRBD1 - TRBJ1-5 20 TRBV5-1 CASSLDRLGDRKIRNQPQHF TGCGCCAGCAGCTTGGACCGGCTGGGGGACAGGAAGATTCGCAATCAGCCCCAGCATTTT
- - TRBJ2-3 15 TRBV6-5 CASSFGRGPTDTQYF TGTGCCAGCAGTTTTGGGCGGGGGCCGACAGATACGCAGTATTTT
TRBD2 - TRBJ2-1 16 TRBV28 CASSSRLAGAYNEQFF TGTGCCAGCAGTTCAAGACTAGCGGGAGCTTACAATGAGCAGTTCTTC
- - TRBJ2-7 16 TRBV4-1 CASSQEIALPGYEQYF TGCGCCAGCAGCCAAGAAATAGCTCTCCCCGGCTACGAGCAGTACTTC
- - TRBJ2-1 15 TRBV11-2 CASSPPSVLYNEQFF TGTGCCAGCAGCCCACCCTCGGTACTTTATAATGAGCAGTTCTTC
TRBD2 - TRBJ2-4 15 TRBV6-6 CASRHSGRAKNIQYF TGTGCCAGCAGACATAGCGGGAGGGCCAAAAACATTCAGTACTTC
- few TRBJ2-2 16 TRBV5-1 CASSLVTGRTPGELFF TGCGCCAGCAGCTTGGTGACAGGCCGTACCCCCGGGGAGCTGTTTTTT
- - TRBJ1-5 14 TRBV15 CATTRDNSNQPQHF TGTGCCACAACCCGGGACAATAGCAATCAGCCCCAGCATTTT
TRBD2 once TRBJ2-7 15 TRBV7-6 CASSLGSSGSYEQYF TGTGCCAGCAGCTTAGGGTCTAGCGGGAGTTATGAGCAGTACTTC
- - TRBJ2-2 14 TRBV30 CAWRSGSATGELFF TGTGCCTGGAGATCAGGTAGCGCCACCGGGGAGCTGTTTTTT
TRBD1 - TRBJ2-7 15 TRBV6-5 CASSPRQGVVYEQYF TGTGCCAGCAGTCCCCGACAGGGGGTGGTATACGAGCAGTACTTC
TRBD2 - TRBJ2-2 16 TRBV18 CASSPLAGANTGELFF TGTGCCAGCTCACCGTTAGCGGGAGCGAACACCGGGGAGCTGTTTTTT
TRBD2 many TRBJ2-5 17 TRBV15 CATSIKTSGRYEETQYF TGTGCCACCAGCATCAAAACTAGCGGAAGATATGAAGAGACCCAGTACTTC
TRBD2 - TRBJ2-5 19 TRBV5-5 CASSSTGTSGGAPQETQYF TGTGCCAGCAGCTCAACCGGGACTAGCGGGGGGGCCCCTCAAGAGACCCAGTACTTC
- - TRBJ2-4 16 TRBV19 CASSDRQRNPKNIQYF TGTGCCAGTAGCGACCGACAGCGTAATCCGAAAAACATTCAGTACTTC
- - TRBJ1-4 14 TRBV30 CAWSLGDGVEKLFF TGTGCCTGGAGCTTAGGGGATGGAGTAGAAAAACTGTTTTTT
- - TRBJ1-4 15 TRBV7-8 CASSLDRTTNEKLFF TGTGCCAGCAGCCTCGACAGAACAACTAATGAAAAACTGTTTTTT
TRBD2 - TRBJ2-7 13 TRBV19 CASSSGGPYEQYF TGTGCCAGTAGTTCGGGGGGTCCCTACGAGCAGTACTTC
- - TRBJ2-7 16 TRBV5-1 CASSLGLGGPSYEQYF TGCGCCAGCAGCTTGGGCCTCGGAGGCCCCTCCTACGAGCAGTACTTC
- - TRBJ1-1 16 TRBV19 CASSTFNPGVGTEAFF TGTGCCAGTAGTACATTTAACCCAGGGGTGGGCACTGAAGCTTTCTTT
- - TRBJ2-1 12 TRBV7-2 CASSLVRNEQFF TGTGCCAGCAGCTTAGTCCGGAATGAGCAGTTCTTC
TRBD2 - TRBJ2-1 15 TRBV27 CASSFRLADYNEQFF TGTGCCAGCAGTTTCCGGCTAGCGGACTACAATGAGCAGTTCTTC
- few TRBJ2-7 15 TRBV6-5 CASNRDLGWGDEQYF TGTGCCAGCAACCGGGACTTGGGATGGGGGGACGAGCAGTACTTC
- - TRBJ2-1 13 TRBV29-1 CSVAGGKTDEQFF TGCAGCGTTGCAGGGGGGAAGACGGATGAGCAGTTCTTC
- - TRBJ2-2 12 TRBV6-2/TRBV6-3 CASSQMAGELFF TGTGCCAGCAGTCAGATGGCCGGGGAGCTGTTTTTT
- - TRBJ1-4 14 TRBV7-2 CASSIRLTNEKLFF TGTGCCAGCAGCATCAGGCTTACGAATGAAAAACTGTTTTTT
- - TRBJ1-1 13 TRBV6-5 CASSLQVNTEAFF TGTGCCAGCAGCTTACAGGTGAACACTGAAGCTTTCTTT
- once TRBJ1-5 15 TRBV7-2 CASSPNPGDNQPQHF TGTGCCAGCAGCCCGAATCCGGGTGACAATCAGCCCCAGCATTTT
TRBD1 few TRBJ2-3 14 TRBV7-9 CASSLSQGADTQYF TGTGCCAGCAGCTTATCTCAGGGGGCAGATACGCAGTATTTT
- - TRBJ1-5 13 TRBV30 CAWSRSVEQPQHF TGTGCCTGGAGTCGGTCGGTCGAGCAGCCCCAGCATTTT
TRBD2 - TRBJ2-1 14 TRBV6-2/TRBV6-3 CASSSLAVGNEQFF TGTGCCAGCAGTTCCCTAGCGGTGGGGAATGAGCAGTTCTTC